This T cell receptor beta chain was retrieved from a study of T-cell memory formation after mild COVID-19. As for the study in general: Among the donors, TCR clusters were largely specific to each donor.

It was 5'RACE with constant-segment primers that produced the TCR alpha and TCR beta cDNA libraries, which carried sample barcodes and UMIs. TCRdb ran MiXCR on the 5' RACE reads and lists one entry per CDR3 protein. The sample holds 40,000 to 60,000 distinct CDR3 sequences, roughly an eighth seen once. This clonotype has only a few counts. Antigen unknown. Findings of the study overall: Contracting CD4+ clones sat mainly in CM and EM; CD8+ in EMRA. Day 15 to 85 contracting clones showed balanced CD4/CD8; later expanders leaned CD4+.

The V gene's germline CDR1 is MGHRA and CDR2 YSYEKL. This CDR3 is built from 13 residues. The V gene lost 4 bases and the J gene lost 1 base, with 7 bases spanning the gap. The origin of this receptor is a man aged 18 to 29 who had mild COVID-19 (a few samples of this study predate the infection). Cell type and time point are not known. The J gene is TRBJ1-1, the V gene TRBV4-1; the D is unclear. Specimen: PBMCs or a T cell subset sorted from them (not recorded which). CDR3 sequence reads: CASSPRENTEAFF. In DNA form, the CDR3 reads TGCGCCAGCAGCCCTAGAGAGAACACTGAAGCTTTCTTT.